This TCR beta chain came from a study of cytomegalovirus exposure and HLA in healthy donors. Findings and caveats of the study: In a later analysis, HLA-associated beta chains showed higher expansion and lower generation probabilities than comparable chains.

Germline CDR1 is LNHDA and CDR2 is SQIVND (reference sequence). V was clipped by 5 bases and J by 2 bases; unmatched bases: 4. This CDR3 has 15 residues. 60 Vbeta and 13 Jbeta primers were used in PCR. Sequenced by immunoSEQ multiplex PCR; TCRdb stores in-frame clones only, minus some. This sample carries more than 200,000 clones, roughly 82% of them seen once, and the ten largest clones take roughly 5.5%. About this clone: Its matching antigen is unknown.

This receptor was taken from a middle-aged man in good health and CMV-seropositive. The chain couples TRBV19 to TRBJ2-1; 9 bases map to TRBD2. The sample was PBMCs. Here the CDR3 reads CASSLTSGPYNEQFF. The CDR3 DNA reads as TGTGCCAGTAGTCTGACTAGCGGACCCTACAATGAGCAGTTCTTC.